A selection of T cell receptor beta chains follows, all from one sample in a study of T-cell memory formation after mild COVID-19. One entry per CDR3 protein results from TCRdb running MiXCR on the 5' RACE reads. This repertoire shows about 560,000 distinct CDR3 sequences, approximately 15% found once; its top ten account for roughly 7.7%. The sequencing sample was made of PBMCs or a T cell subset sorted from them (not recorded which). These receptors were obtained from an adult woman who had mild COVID-19 (a few samples of this study predate the infection). Cell type and time point are not known. The CDR3 runs from the conserved cysteine through the conserved F or W. A D gene is named only where the DNA matches it firmly. The listing skips clone size in some rows; elsewhere it reads once, few, many or a size class.

V gene: TRBV7-2
J gene: TRBJ1-1
D gene: NA
clone size: NA
CDR3 protein: CASSRPWLSTEAFF
CDR3 DNA: TGTGCCAGCAGCCGTCCGTGGCTCTCCACTGAAGCTTTCTTT

V gene: TRBV5-5
J gene: TRBJ2-7
D gene: NA
clone size: NA
CDR3 protein: CASRPEGTDYWNEQYF
CDR3 DNA: TGTGCCAGCAGACCGGAGGGGACTGACTACTGGAACGAGCAGTACTTC

V gene: TRBV12-5
J gene: TRBJ2-5
D gene: NA
clone size: few
CDR3 protein: CASGSGGKEETQYF
CDR3 DNA: TGTGCTAGTGGTTCAGGGGGGAAGGAGGAGACCCAGTACTTC

V gene: TRBV6-5
J gene: TRBJ2-5
D gene: TRBD1
clone size: NA
CDR3 protein: CASSIDRGRGETQYF
CDR3 DNA: TGTGCCAGCAGTATCGACAGGGGGAGAGGGGAGACCCAGTACTTC

V gene: TRBV3-1
J gene: TRBJ2-3
D gene: NA
clone size: NA
CDR3 protein: CASSQSLTITDTQYF
CDR3 DNA: TGTGCCAGCAGCCAGAGTCTCACCATCACAGATACGCAGTATTTT

V gene: TRBV25-1
J gene: TRBJ2-7
D gene: TRBD1
clone size: NA
CDR3 protein: CASSEFTGAPLEQYF
CDR3 DNA: TGTGCCAGCAGTGAATTCACAGGGGCCCCCCTCGAGCAGTACTTC

V gene: TRBV29-1
J gene: TRBJ1-1
D gene: NA
clone size: NA
CDR3 protein: CSVEWGERWTEAFF
CDR3 DNA: TGCAGCGTTGAATGGGGGGAGAGGTGGACTGAAGCTTTCTTT

V gene: TRBV19
J gene: TRBJ1-2
D gene: NA
clone size: NA
CDR3 protein: CASRPDTYRGYTF
CDR3 DNA: TGTGCCAGTAGACCCGACACCTACAGGGGCTACACCTTC

V gene: TRBV11-2
J gene: TRBJ2-3
D gene: TRBD2
clone size: few
CDR3 protein: CASSPIRTSGASTDTQYF
CDR3 DNA: TGTGCCAGCAGCCCCATTAGGACTAGCGGGGCAAGCACAGATACGCAGTATTTT

V gene: TRBV5-5
J gene: TRBJ1-1
D gene: TRBD1
clone size: few
CDR3 protein: CASSPGQGYGIPAFF
CDR3 DNA: TGTGCCAGCAGCCCTGGACAGGGCTACGGCATACCGGCTTTCTTT